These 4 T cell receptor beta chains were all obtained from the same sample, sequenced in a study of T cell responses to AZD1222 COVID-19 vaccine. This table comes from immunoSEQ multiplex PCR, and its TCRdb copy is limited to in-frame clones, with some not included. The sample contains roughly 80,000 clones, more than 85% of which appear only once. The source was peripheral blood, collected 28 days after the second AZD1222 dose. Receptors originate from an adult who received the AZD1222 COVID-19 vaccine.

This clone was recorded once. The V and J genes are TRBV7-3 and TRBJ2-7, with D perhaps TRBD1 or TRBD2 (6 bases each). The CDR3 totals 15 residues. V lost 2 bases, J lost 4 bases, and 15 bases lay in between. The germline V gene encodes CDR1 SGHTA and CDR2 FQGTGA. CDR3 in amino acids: CASSLVEGGNYEQYF. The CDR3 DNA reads TGTGCCAGCAGCTTAGTTGAGGGGGGCAATTACGAGCAGTACTTC.

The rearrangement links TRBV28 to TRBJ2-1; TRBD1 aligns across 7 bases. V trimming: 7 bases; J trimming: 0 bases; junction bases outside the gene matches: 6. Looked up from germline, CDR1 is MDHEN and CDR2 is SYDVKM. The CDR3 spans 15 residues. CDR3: CASTSTGSSYNEQFF. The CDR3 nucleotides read TGTGCCAGCACCTCGACAGGGTCCTCCTACAATGAGCAGTTCTTC.

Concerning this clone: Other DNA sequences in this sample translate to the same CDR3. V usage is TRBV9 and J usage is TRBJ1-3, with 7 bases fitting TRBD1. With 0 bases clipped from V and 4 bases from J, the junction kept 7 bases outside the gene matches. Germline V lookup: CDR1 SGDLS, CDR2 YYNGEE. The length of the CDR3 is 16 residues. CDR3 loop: CASSVATGEAGNTIYF. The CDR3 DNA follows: TGTGCCAGCAGCGTAGCCACAGGGGAGGCGGGAAACACCATATATTTT.

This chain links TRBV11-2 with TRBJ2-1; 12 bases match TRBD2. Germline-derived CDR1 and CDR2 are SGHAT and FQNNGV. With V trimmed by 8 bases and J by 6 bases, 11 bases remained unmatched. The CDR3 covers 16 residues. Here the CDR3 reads CASLRGTSGLINEQFF. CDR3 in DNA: TGTGCCAGCCTCAGGGGGACTAGCGGGTTAATCAATGAGCAGTTCTTC.